This record looks at one TCR beta chain sequence and its context. The data stem from a study of OX40 agonist ivuxolimab in advanced cancers. Background on the study: Patients were 82.7% male with ages roughly 23 to 85, mean roughly 64.

TCRdb's table, derived via immunoSEQ multiplex PCR, lists solely in-frame clones and lacks some. Of 100,000 or so clones in the sample, around 86% were seen once. Germline V CDR1 and CDR2: SEHNR, FQNEAQ (reference sequence). Trimming removed 1 base at V and 2 bases at J, with 14 bases between. This CDR3 is 16 amino acids long. The receptor was derived from an adult with an advanced solid tumor such as melanoma, head and neck, liver or kidney cancer. The sequenced sample was CD4+ or CD8+ T cells sorted from blood, obtained in a trial of the OX40 agonist ivuxolimab. J is TRBJ1-2 and V is TRBV7-9; D is unclear. CDR3 residues: CASSLVIGLVNYGYTF. CDR3 sequence (DNA): TGTGCCAGCAGCTTAGTAATAGGGTTAGTCAACTATGGCTACACCTTC.